The count of the clone carrying this TCR beta chain is one. This sample was taken from a study of blood T cell repertoires in COVID-19. Study processing details: Reference gene primer amplification gave estimated nucleated cell counts. The protocol was immunoSEQ multiplex PCR, while the TCRdb copy is restricted to in-frame clones and leaves out a portion. V and J calls and clone size are those listed in that table; D and trimming were worked out from the DNA. The sample has 3,200 or so clones; 85% to 95% are singletons. With 3 bases clipped from V and 5 bases from J, the junction kept 10 bases outside the gene matches. This CDR3 is built from 17 residues. Germline loops: CDR1 LGHNA, CDR2 YSLEER.

The V and J genes are TRBV4-3 and TRBJ1-6; TRBD1 matches at 7 bases. Sequenced sample: peripheral blood. This receptor was taken from a human donor in a cohort sampled during active COVID-19. CDR3 sequence reads: CASSQRTGARNNSPLHF. Written as DNA, the CDR3 is TGCGCCAGCAGCCAGCGGACAGGCGCACGCAATAATTCACCCCTCCACTTT.